Sequencing of this T cell receptor (beta chain) was carried out in a study of T-cell memory formation after mild COVID-19. One entry per CDR3 protein results from TCRdb running MiXCR on the 5' RACE reads. The table shows 170,000 or so distinct CDR3 sequences, with about a fifth occurring only once. Findings and caveats of the study: Clones shrinking from day 15 to 85 showed even CD4/CD8 mixes; later expanders tilted CD4+. Specificity for SARS-CoV-2 was not confirmed among the second-wave clones peaking on day 37.

The CDR3 has 15 residues. The junction had 5 bases not matched to a gene; V was cut back by 0 bases and J by 5 bases. Germline V gives CDR1 LNHNV, CDR2 YYDKDF (reference sequence). Points on this clonotype: The antigen remains unidentified.

Source material: PBMCs or a T cell subset sorted from them (not recorded which). The source of this sequence is an adult woman who had mild COVID-19 (a few samples of this study predate the infection). Cell type and time point are not known. The J gene is TRBJ2-7, the V gene TRBV15, with 9 bases identical to TRBD1. CDR3 protein: CATSRDPGQGNEQYF. The CDR3 DNA reads as TGTGCCACCAGCAGAGATCCCGGACAGGGGAACGAGCAGTACTTC.